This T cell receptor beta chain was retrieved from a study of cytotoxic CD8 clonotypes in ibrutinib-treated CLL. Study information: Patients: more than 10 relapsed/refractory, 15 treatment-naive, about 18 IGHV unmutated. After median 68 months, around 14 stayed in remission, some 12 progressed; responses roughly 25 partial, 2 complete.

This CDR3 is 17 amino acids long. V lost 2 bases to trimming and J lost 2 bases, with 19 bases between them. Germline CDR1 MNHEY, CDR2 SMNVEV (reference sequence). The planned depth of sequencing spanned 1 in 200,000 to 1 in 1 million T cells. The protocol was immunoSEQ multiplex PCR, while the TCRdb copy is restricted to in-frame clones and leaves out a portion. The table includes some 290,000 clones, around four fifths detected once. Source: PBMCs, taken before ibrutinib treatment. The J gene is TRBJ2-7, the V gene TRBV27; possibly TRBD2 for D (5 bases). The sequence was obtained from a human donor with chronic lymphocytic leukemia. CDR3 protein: CASSLRFGVPYPYEQYF. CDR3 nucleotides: TGTGCCAGCAGTTTACGGTTCGGGGTCCCATACCCCTACGAGCAGTACTTC.